The TCR beta chain described here comes from a study of neoadjuvant anti-PD-1 for oral cavity cancer. Points from the study as a whole: Non-responders to neoadjuvant nivolumab had significantly more clonal PBMC T cells than responders.

TCRdb keeps only in-frame clones here, not all; method: immunoSEQ multiplex PCR. This sample has about 15,000 clones, with roughly two thirds found just once. About this clone itself: What it recognizes is unknown.

This CDR3 region has 15 residues. Germline loops: CDR1 MRHNA, CDR2 SNTAGT. J gave up 6 bases and V 5 bases, and 6 bases lay outside the gene matches. The chain combines TRBV6-4 with TRBJ2-1, with 11 bases identical to TRBD1. The material sequenced was PBMCs, taken before nivolumab (anti-PD-1) treatment. This sequence originates from a person aged 40 to 85 with oral cavity squamous cell carcinoma. The DNA for the CDR3 is TGTGCCAGCAGTAAGGGGACAGGGGGAGCCAATGAGCAGTTCTTC. Its protein product is CASSKGTGGANEQFF.